Below are 19 T cell receptor beta chains sequenced from a single sample in a study of blood T cell repertoires in COVID-19. Assay: immunoSEQ multiplex PCR; the TCRdb copy retains only in-frame clones and omits some. Seen here are some 200,000 clones, roughly 84% observed once, and the top ten hold roughly a sixth. The specimen sequenced was peripheral blood. These receptors were obtained from a man aged 45-60 years with COVID-19, enrolled during active disease.

This chain joins TRBV2 and TRBJ1-6, with D uncertain. V lost 10 bases and J 6 bases, leaving 13 bases between the germline ends. The CDR3 length is 13 residues. Germline CDR1 is SNHLY and CDR2 is FYNNEI. This CDR3 is CATRTDPNSPLHF. DNA for the CDR3: TGTGCCACCAGGACTGATCCTAATTCACCCCTCCACTTT.

This chain's CDR3 is CASSLAGQATSGELFF. The CDR3 DNA is TGCGCCAGCAGCTTGGCCGGACAGGCGACATCCGGGGAGCTGTTTTTT. The chain uses TRBV5-1 and TRBJ2-2, with 7 bases matching TRBD1. Germline CDR1 SGHRS, CDR2 YFSETQ. The J segment lost 6 bases and the V segment lost 0 bases, leaving 8 bases of the junction unmatched. This CDR3 contains 16 residues.

The CDR3 loop reads CASSLAQPRGGNTIYF. In DNA form, the CDR3 reads TGTGCCAGCAGCTTAGCGCAGCCCAGGGGGGGAAACACCATATATTTT. The rearrangement links TRBV7-6 to TRBJ1-3; 7 bases align to TRBD1. This CDR3 is 16 amino acids long. CDR1 SGHVS and CDR2 FNYEAQ come from the germline V gene. After removal of 0 bases from V and 4 bases from J, the junction contained 6 bases not matched to a gene.

The chain employs TRBV7-9 and TRBJ2-1; 7 positions match TRBD2. Trimming at V came to 4 bases and at J to 4 bases, leaving 13 bases not matched to a gene. The CDR3 runs to 17 residues. Germline V CDR1 and CDR2: SEHNR, FQNEAQ (reference sequence). The CDR3 sequence is CASSSPGRSGLYNEQFF. CDR3 bases: TGTGCCAGCAGCTCCCCGGGGCGTTCGGGACTATACAATGAGCAGTTCTTC. Full variable domain (missing parts from reference TRBV7-9 and TRBJ2-1): DTGVSQNPRHKITKRGQNVTFRCDPISEHNRLYWYRQTLGQGPEFLTYFQNEAQLEKSRLLSDRFSAERPKGSFSTLEIQRTEQGDSAMYLCASSSPGRSGLYNEQFFGPGTRLTVL.

This clone was counted a few times. The genes are TRBV30 and TRBJ1-2; D might be TRBD1 (5 bases). CDR3 length: 14 residues. With 0 bases removed from V and 8 bases from J, the gap between germline ends came to 16 bases. Germline CDR1 reads GTSNPN; CDR2 reads SVGIG (reference sequence). The CDR3 spells CAWSVLPPDKGYTF. CDR3 nucleotide sequence: TGTGCCTGGAGTGTACTCCCGCCGGACAAGGGCTACACCTTC.

The chain uses TRBV28 and TRBJ1-5; TRBD1 is a possible D gene (6 bases). The CDR3 length is 14 residues. Trimming cost V 6 bases and J 4 bases, with 13 bases left between them. Germline CDR1 is MDHEN and CDR2 is SYDVKM. CDR3 DNA: TGTGCCAGCAGCCCCGGGACAAAAAATCAGCCCCAGCATTTT. Residues: CASSPGTKNQPQHF.

The rearrangement uses TRBV6-1 and TRBJ1-2; perhaps TRBD1 as D (5 bases). The germline V and J ends were trimmed by 2 bases and 6 bases, with 16 bases remaining between them. The CDR3 is made up of 15 amino acids. Per germline, CDR1 MNHNS and CDR2 SASEGT. In nucleotides, the CDR3 is TGTGCCAGCAGTGAATGGCCACAGGCAGACCATGGCTACACCTTC. Protein product: CASSEWPQADHGYTF.

The chain recombines TRBV6-5 with TRBJ2-5; D perhaps matches TRBD2 (6 bases). V was shortened by 7 bases and J by 7 bases, with 19 bases between the two germline ends. The CDR3 is made up of 14 amino acids. Germline CDR1 reads MNHEY; CDR2 reads SVGAGI. The CDR3 nucleotides read TGTGCCAGCACCTCAATTGGAGGGGTTGGGACCCAGTACTTC. It yields the protein CASTSIGGVGTQYF.

Here the CDR3 reads CASSLGAGDPYEQYF. The CDR3 nucleotides read TGTGCCAGCAGCTTGGGTGCGGGAGACCCTTACGAGCAGTACTTC. The chain is built from TRBV5-4 and TRBJ2-7, with 7 bases aligning to TRBD2. The V and J ends lost 0 bases and 4 bases, in that order; junction bases with no gene match: 7. This CDR3 is 15 amino acids long. Germline V gene sequence: CDR1 SGHNT, CDR2 YYREEE (reference sequence).

The chain couples TRBV19 to TRBJ1-2; no definite D call. The ends were cut back, 5 bases at V and 4 bases at J, with 5 bases in the middle. This CDR3 region has 11 residues. Germline-derived CDR1 and CDR2 are LNHDA and SQIVND (reference sequence). CDR3 amino acids: CASSSSYGYTF. In DNA, the CDR3 is TGTGCCAGTAGTTCCAGCTATGGCTACACCTTC.

The rearrangement links TRBV6-5 to TRBJ1-4, with D maybe TRBD1 (6 bases). Germline assignment: CDR1 MNHEY and CDR2 SVGAGI. Trimming left V 2 bases short and J 7 bases short, with 11 bases between. The CDR3 totals 14 residues. The CDR3 reads CASSYQQGGEKLFF. CDR3 sequence (DNA): TGTGCCAGCAGTTACCAACAGGGCGGTGAAAAACTGTTTTTT.

The rearrangement links TRBV27 to TRBJ2-7, with D perhaps matching TRBD2 (5 bases). The germline V gene encodes CDR1 MNHEY and CDR2 SMNVEV (reference sequence). The CDR3 covers 16 residues. V lost 4 bases and J 0 bases, leaving 16 bases between the germline ends. DNA for the CDR3: TGTGCCAGCAGTTCCCAGTCGCGCGGGTACTCCTACGAGCAGTACTTC. Its protein product is CASSSQSRGYSYEQYF.

The rearrangement joins TRBV5-8 to TRBJ2-1, with D maybe TRBD2 (6 bases). There are 15 residues in the CDR3. The V gene lost 7 bases and the J gene lost 5 bases, with 19 bases spanning the gap. Germline V gives CDR1 SGHTS, CDR2 YDEGEE. The DNA for the CDR3 is TGTGCCAGCCAATCGGGAGCGGATAGGAACAATGAGCAGTTCTTC. Protein: CASQSGADRNNEQFF.

This sequence joins TRBV14 and TRBJ1-1; TRBD1 agrees at 7 bases. V shed 5 bases, J shed 4 bases, and the junction held 7 bases outside the gene matches. This CDR3 spans 14 amino acids. Germline V gene lookup returns CDR1 SGHDN and CDR2 FVKESK. CDR3 protein: CASSYNTGATEAFF. The CDR3 DNA reads as TGTGCCAGCAGCTACAATACAGGGGCCACTGAAGCTTTCTTT.

This clone was seen only once. This sequence joins TRBV7-2 and TRBJ1-5; D call uncertain. The CDR3 consists of 15 residues. Trimming stripped 6 bases from V and 0 bases from J, with 12 bases between. Germline V gene data show CDR1 as SGHTA and CDR2 as FQGNSA. The CDR3 here is CASREGHFSNQPQHF. The CDR3 DNA is TGTGCCAGCAGGGAGGGTCATTTTAGCAATCAGCCCCAGCATTTT.

The V and J genes are TRBV7-3 and TRBJ2-2, with TRBD2 matching 8 bases. CDR3 length: 16 amino acids. Germline V gene sequence: CDR1 SGHTA, CDR2 FQGTGA. V was clipped by 0 bases and J by 6 bases; unmatched bases: 6. DNA of the CDR3: TGTGCCAGCAGCTTAACGGGACTAGTCGGGTCCGGGGAGCTGTTTTTT. Amino acids: CASSLTGLVGSGELFF.

The count of this clone is one. The V gene is TRBV6-5, the J gene TRBJ1-2; D perhaps matches TRBD1 (6 bases). V was cut by 5 bases and J by 4 bases, with 17 bases left in between. Germline V CDR1 and CDR2: MNHEY, SVGAGI. This CDR3 spans 15 amino acids. The CDR3 region is CASSPSPGQVYGYTF. CDR3 DNA sequence: TGTGCCAGCAGTCCCTCCCCGGGACAAGTCTATGGCTACACCTTC.

The chain employs TRBV23-1 and TRBJ1-5, with 7 bases lining up with TRBD1. Being an ORF, TRBV23-1 has a function that is uncertain. The J segment lost 9 bases and the V segment lost 4 bases, leaving 12 bases of the junction unmatched. The CDR3 has 15 residues. Written as DNA, the CDR3 is TGCGCCAGCAGTCCCCATGACAGGGTGAGTTTGCCCCAGCATTTT. This sequence encodes CASSPHDRVSLPQHF.

The chain combines TRBV9 with TRBJ1-6; tentatively, D is TRBD1 (5 bases). The CDR3 is 15 residues long. Trimming removed 3 bases at V and 6 bases at J, with 13 bases between. Germline CDR1 SGDLS, CDR2 YYNGEE. In nucleotides, the CDR3 is TGTGCCAGCAGCGGGGGGGTTGTAGGTAATTCACCCCTCCACTTT. It yields the protein CASSGGVVGNSPLHF.